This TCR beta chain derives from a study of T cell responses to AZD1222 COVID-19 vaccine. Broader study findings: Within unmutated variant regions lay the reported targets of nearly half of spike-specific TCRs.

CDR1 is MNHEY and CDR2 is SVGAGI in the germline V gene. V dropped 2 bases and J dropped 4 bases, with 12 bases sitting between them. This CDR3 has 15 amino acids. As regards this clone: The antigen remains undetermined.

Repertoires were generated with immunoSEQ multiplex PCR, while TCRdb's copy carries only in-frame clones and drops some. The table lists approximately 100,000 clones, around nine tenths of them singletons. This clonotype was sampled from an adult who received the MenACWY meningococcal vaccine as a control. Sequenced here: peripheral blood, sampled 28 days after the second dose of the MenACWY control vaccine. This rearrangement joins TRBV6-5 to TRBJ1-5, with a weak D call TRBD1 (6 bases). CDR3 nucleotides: TGTGCCAGCAGTTACAATCGGGGGCCGAATCAGCCCCAGCATTTT. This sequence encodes CASSYNRGPNQPQHF.